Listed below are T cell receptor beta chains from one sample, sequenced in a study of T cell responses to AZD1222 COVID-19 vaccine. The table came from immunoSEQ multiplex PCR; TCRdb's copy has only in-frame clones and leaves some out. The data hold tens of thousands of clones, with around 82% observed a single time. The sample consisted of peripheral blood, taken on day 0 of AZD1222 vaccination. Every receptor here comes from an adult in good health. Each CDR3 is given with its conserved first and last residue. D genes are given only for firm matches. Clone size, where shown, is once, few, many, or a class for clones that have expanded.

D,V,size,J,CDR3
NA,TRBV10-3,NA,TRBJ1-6,CAISGAGTSGSPLHF
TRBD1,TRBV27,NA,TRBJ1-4,CASRSTGFNEKLFF
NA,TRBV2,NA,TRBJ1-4,CASTGNDEKLFF
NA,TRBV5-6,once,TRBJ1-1,CASSPYVGNTEAFF
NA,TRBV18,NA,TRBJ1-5,CASSLTDSSNQPQHF
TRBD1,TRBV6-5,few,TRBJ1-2,CASSTGGSGYGYTF
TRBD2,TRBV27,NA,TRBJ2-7,CASSSGLAPIGYEQYF
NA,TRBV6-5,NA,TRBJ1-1,CASSRTDYTEAFF
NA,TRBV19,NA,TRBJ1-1,CASNQQGSRGEAFF
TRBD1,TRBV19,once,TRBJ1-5,CASSDRASNQPQHF
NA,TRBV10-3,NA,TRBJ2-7,CAISDRDASSYEQYF
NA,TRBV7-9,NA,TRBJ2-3,CASSPAGGGGDTQYF
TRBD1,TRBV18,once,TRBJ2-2,CASSPMDTGALGTGELFF
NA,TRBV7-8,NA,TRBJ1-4,CASSLGVSRDNEKLFF
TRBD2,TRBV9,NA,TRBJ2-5,CASSVVASGVQETQYF
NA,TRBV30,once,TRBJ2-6,CAGYRDSGANVLTF
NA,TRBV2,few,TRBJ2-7,CASSGSVREQYF
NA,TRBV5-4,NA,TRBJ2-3,CASSLLAGQGADTQYF
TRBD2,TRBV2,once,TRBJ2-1,CASRIGTSGADGEQFF
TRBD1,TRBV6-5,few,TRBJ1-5,CATGTGGGQPQHF
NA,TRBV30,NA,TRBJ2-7,CAWRNRGESEQYF
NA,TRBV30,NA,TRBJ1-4,CAWSAKAQGLTNEKLFF
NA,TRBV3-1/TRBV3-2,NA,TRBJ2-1,CASSHGDAYNEQFF
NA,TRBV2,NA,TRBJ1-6,CASRGRASSYNSPLHF
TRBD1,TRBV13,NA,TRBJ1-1,CASSLGRGRGGTEAFF
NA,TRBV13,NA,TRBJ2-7,CASSLRGPYSYEQYF
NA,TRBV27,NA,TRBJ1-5,CASSSNALTVNQPQHF
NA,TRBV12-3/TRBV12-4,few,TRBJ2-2,CATGGGELFF
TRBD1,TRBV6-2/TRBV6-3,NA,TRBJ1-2,CASSYIGSGTGDGYTF
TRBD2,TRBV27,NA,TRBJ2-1,CASRAGTSAPNEQFF
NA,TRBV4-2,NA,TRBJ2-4,CASSQDLDSSAKNIQYF
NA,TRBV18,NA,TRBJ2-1,CASSLLRGANEQFF
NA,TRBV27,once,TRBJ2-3,CASSLVGGTSTDTQYF
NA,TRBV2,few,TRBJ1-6,CASSRGGSSNSPLHF
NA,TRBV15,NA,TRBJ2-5,CATSSDASQETQYF
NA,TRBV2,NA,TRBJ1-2,CASSEDRAPFYGYTF
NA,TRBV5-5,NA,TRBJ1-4,CASSFGGLYKDEKLFF
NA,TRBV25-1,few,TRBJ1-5,CASSVGSQPQHF
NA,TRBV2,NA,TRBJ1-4,CAAGRGARTNEKLFF
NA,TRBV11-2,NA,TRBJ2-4,CASSFYGIEAKNIQYF
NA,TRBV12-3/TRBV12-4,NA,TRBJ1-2,CASSQTGPYGYTF